The present entry profiles one T cell receptor beta chain with its context. Its antigen target is currently unknown. Base qualities are not at hand, and no much larger clone is one base apart. The data are from a study of CD8 T cells in Susac syndrome (dated by TCRdb to the late 2010s). About the study as a whole: Repertoire sequencing was used to test whether CD8+ T cell activation and differentiation in Susac syndrome was antigen driven.

The CDR3 measures 14 amino acids from cysteine to phenylalanine. The DNA shown is the 42-base CDR3, in frame from base 1. V was cut back by 4 bases and J by 3 bases, leaving a gap of 10 bases between them. The germline V gene (reference sequence) gives CDR1 as SEHNR and CDR2 as FQNEAQ. On the study overall, not on this receptor specifically: The number of individuals in the TCR sequencing and HLA analysis was acknowledged as relatively small.

High-throughput TCR beta sequencing profiled peripheral blood CD8+ and CD4+ T cells from healthy donors, Susac syndrome patients and multiple sclerosis patients. Healthy donors were included as age- and sex-matched controls. Bulk CD8+ and CD4+ T cells were purified magnetically by negative isolation, whereas CD8+ TEMRA cells were enriched by FACS. Blood was drawn into EDTA tubes, processed within 24 hours, and PBMCs were isolated by density gradient centrifugation. PBMCs intended for TCR sequencing were cryopreserved in liquid nitrogen and thawed later in a water bath at 37 degrees C. Purity of sorted or isolated CD4+, CD8+ and CD8+ TEMRA cells was at least 90%. RNA was extracted using the RNeasy kit, and about 0.5 to 1 ug of the RNA was reverse transcribed with random hexamers. TCR beta CDR3 regions were amplified with the immunoSEQ multiplex PCR assay covering 54 Vbeta and 13 Jbeta segments. To correct PCR amplification bias, a synthetic template baseline was used for both primer optimization and computational correction. For the original study's pipeline: Reads were assigned to V, D and J genes according to IMGT and analyzed in immunoSEQ Analyzer, with only productive sequences retained. To calculate clonality, Shannon entropy was normalized by log2 of the number of productive unique sequences and then subtracted from one. For each patient and control, public and private clones were evaluated within the 100 most prevalent clones. Clones were defined as Susac-specific when absent from the healthy and MS cohorts, from over 950 published viral clones and from other ImmuneACCESS disease sequences. TCRdb reanalyzed the raw reads on its own, using fastp at Q25 for trimming and MiXCR for clone calling, and kept in-frame beta chains. Rows are combined by CDR3 protein, so each entry shows the most common genes and DNA. The V and J calls reflect TCRdb's pipeline rather than the authors' work. The sample has 90,000 to 110,000 distinct CDR3 sequences on record, roughly 96% of them singletons. Roughly 0.099% of the sample is in the top ten clones.

Material: CD4+ T cells from PBMCs. This receptor chain uses TRBV7-9 and TRBJ2-1, with the D gene uncertain. The receptor was derived from a human donor in good health. The CDR3 region: CASSSEPGYNEQFF. The nucleotides are TGTGCCAGCAGCTCAGAGCCAGGCTACAATGAGCAGTTCTTC.